This T cell receptor (beta chain) is from a study of blood T cell repertoires in COVID-19 (dated by TCRdb to about 2020). General notes on the study: Samples from collaborators originated in the United States, Italy and Spain and spanned both the acute and convalescent phases of COVID-19. The prospective study material was composed of cDNA or gDNA derived from T cells, B-cell-depleted T cells, or PBMCs. Subjects who had been exposed to COVID-19, were actively infected with it, or had recovered from it provided the deeply sampled blood TCRbeta repertoires that made up the dataset. A freely available public database, intended as a resource for researchers studying the immune response to SARS-CoV-2, is where the repertoires were released. Samples came from the ongoing ImmuneRACE study (first 160 participants) plus 1,254 subjects from 6 global collaborators. Sample metadata almost always included a de-identified subject ID, COVID-19 status, age in years and sex. Where available, HLA class I and class II types were obtained from metadata supplied by the sample provider rather than from assay-based typing. Beyond this particular receptor, the publication reports: How much clinical and demographic metadata was included differed by source and by participant, and the metadata was provided uncurated.

In the case of this clone: It has no known antigen specificity. Base qualities are not provided; no much larger clone lies one nucleotide away.

The CDR3 contains 11 residues, cysteine and phenylalanine counted. Kept here is only the CDR3 DNA, which spans 33 bases and is read in frame from base 1. Reading the germline V gene gives CDR1 MDHEN and CDR2 SYDVKM. V is shortened by 5 bases, J by 7 bases, and the region joining them spans 6 bases. Participants in the prospective study were aged 18 to 89 years, lived in 24 United States geographic areas, and enrolled through a virtual design. In the prospective study, participants were assigned to cohorts based on the clinical history participants reported in a screening survey and a study questionnaire. Recovered participants in ImmuneRACE Cohort 3 were defined by two consecutive negative NP/OP PCR tests, clearance by a healthcare professional, or resolution of symptoms. Each participant in the prospective study had whole blood, serum and a nasopharyngeal or oropharyngeal swab collected by mobile phlebotomists. Prospective study participants could optionally give additional blood draws and questionnaires over an approximately 2-month period. Prospective study blood samples were shipped either frozen or at room temperature before DNA extraction.

The immunoSEQ Assay, a bias-controlled multiplex PCR, was used to amplify TCRbeta CDR3 regions from genomic DNA. Concerning the study's data processing: Within the assay, amplification of reference gene primers was used to estimate how many nucleated cells each sample contained. To quantify the absolute abundance of each unique TCRbeta CDR3 rearrangement, sequence reads were collapsed and filtered. For each sample, productive Simpson clonality was calculated by taking the square root of Simpson's diversity index across productive rearrangements. The source is immuneACCESS, and TCRdb retained only in-frame sequences with V and J called. Part of the clones is not carried over; for the studies checked, unresolved V genes explain less than half of this, and the remainder is unexplained. The V and J calls and the clone size are those of that table, but D and trimming were determined from the DNA. This sample comprises over 120,000 clones, around 80% of them detected only once. The ten largest account for just over 6% of the sample.

The chain employs TRBV28 and TRBJ2-1; a confident D gene designation cannot be given. Sample: PBMCs or T cells enriched from blood (not recorded which). The TCR originated in a woman aged 50 to 60 who had recovered from COVID-19. The DNA is as follows: TGTGCCAGCAGTCCGTCTAATGAGCAGTTCTTC. It is translated as CASSPSNEQFF. With the portions outside the CDR3 filled from the reference TRBV28 and TRBJ2-1 genes, the complete variable region becomes DVKVTQSSRYLVKRTGEKVFLECVQDMDHENMFWYRQDPGLGLRLIYFSYDVKMKEKGDIPEGYSVSREKKERFSLILESASTNQTSMYLCASSPSNEQFFGPGTRLTVL.